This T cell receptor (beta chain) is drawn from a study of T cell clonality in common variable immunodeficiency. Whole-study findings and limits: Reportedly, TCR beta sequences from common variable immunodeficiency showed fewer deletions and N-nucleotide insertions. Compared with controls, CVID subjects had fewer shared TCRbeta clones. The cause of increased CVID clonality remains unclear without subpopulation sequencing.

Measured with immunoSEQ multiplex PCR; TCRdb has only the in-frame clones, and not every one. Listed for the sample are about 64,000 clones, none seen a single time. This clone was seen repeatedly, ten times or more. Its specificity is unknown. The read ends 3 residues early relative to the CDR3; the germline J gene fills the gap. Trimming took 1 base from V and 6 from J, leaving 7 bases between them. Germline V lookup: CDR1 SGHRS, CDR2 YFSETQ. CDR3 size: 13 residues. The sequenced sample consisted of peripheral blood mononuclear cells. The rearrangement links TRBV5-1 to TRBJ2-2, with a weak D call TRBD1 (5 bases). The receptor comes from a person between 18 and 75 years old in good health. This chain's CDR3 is CASSLQGPGELFF. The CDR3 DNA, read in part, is TGCGCCAGCAGCTTGCAGGGTCCCGGGGAG.